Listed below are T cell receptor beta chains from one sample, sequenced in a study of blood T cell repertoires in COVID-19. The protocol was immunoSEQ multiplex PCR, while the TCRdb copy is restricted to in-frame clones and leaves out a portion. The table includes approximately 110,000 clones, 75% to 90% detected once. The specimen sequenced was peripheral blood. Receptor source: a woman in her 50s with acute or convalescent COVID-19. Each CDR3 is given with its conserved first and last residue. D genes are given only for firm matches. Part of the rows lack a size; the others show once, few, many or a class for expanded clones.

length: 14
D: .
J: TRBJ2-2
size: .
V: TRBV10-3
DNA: TGTGCCATCCGACCCCAGGGTAACACCGGGGAGCTGTTTTTT
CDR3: CAIRPQGNTGELFF

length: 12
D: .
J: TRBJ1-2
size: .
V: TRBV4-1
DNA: TGCGCCAGCAGCCAAGGGGCCTATGGCTACACCTTC
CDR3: CASSQGAYGYTF

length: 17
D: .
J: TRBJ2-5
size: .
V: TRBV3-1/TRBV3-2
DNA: TGTGCCAGCAGCCAAGTTCCCCGCAGACAGCTCCAAGAGACCCAGTACTTC
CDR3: CASSQVPRRQLQETQYF

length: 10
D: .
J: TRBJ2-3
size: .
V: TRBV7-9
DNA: TGTGCCAGCAGCTACTATACGCAGTATTTT
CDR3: CASSYYTQYF

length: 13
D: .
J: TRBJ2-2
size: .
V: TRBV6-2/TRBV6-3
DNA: TGTGCCAGCAGTTTACCGAGAACCGGGGAGCTGTTTTTT
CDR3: CASSLPRTGELFF

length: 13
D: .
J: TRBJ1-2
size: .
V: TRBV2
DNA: TGTGCCAGCAGCCTTCGAGGCGACTATGGCTACACCTTC
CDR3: CASSLRGDYGYTF

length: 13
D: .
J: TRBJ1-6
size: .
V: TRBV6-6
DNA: TGTGCCAGCAGTGGAGATGGGAATTCACCCCTCCACTTT
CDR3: CASSGDGNSPLHF

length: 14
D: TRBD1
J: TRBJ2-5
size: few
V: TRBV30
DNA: TGTGCCTGGAGGACAGGGAAACGGGGAGAGACCCAGTACTTC
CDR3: CAWRTGKRGETQYF

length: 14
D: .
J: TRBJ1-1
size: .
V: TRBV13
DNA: TGTGCCAGCAGCTTAGGCCTAGGGGACACTGAAGCTTTCTTT
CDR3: CASSLGLGDTEAFF

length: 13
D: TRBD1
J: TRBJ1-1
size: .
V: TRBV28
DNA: TGTGCCAGCTCGAGACAGGGAAGAGCTGAAGCTTTCTTT
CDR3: CASSRQGRAEAFF

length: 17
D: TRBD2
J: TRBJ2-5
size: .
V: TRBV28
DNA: TGTGCCAGCAGCCTAGGGGGCACTAGCGGGGGCCAAGAGACCCAGTACTTC
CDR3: CASSLGGTSGGQETQYF

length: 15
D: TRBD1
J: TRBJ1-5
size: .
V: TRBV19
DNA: TGTGCCAGTAGTATAGGACAGGGGAGCAATCAGCCCCAGCATTTT
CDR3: CASSIGQGSNQPQHF

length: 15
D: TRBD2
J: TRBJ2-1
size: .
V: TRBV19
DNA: TGTGCCAGTAGTAGGTGGCGGGAGTTATTCAATGAGCAGTTCTTC
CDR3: CASSRWRELFNEQFF

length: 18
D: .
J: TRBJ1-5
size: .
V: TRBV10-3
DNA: TGTGCCATCAGTGAGTCGATAGGGAATCCCGGGGGCAATCAGCCCCAGCATTTT
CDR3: CAISESIGNPGGNQPQHF

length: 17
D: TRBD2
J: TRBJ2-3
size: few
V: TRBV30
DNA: TGTGCCTGGAGTGGGGGGAGGGCCAAGAGGACCCCAGATACGCAGTATTTT
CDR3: CAWSGGRAKRTPDTQYF

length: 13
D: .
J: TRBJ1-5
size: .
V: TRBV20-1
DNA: TGCAGTGCTAGTATCCCCCCATCACAGCCCCAGCATTTT
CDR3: CSASIPPSQPQHF

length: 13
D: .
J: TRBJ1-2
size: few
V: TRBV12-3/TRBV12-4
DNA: TGTGCCAGCACCGCCACAGGGCTCTATGGCTACACCTTC
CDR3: CASTATGLYGYTF

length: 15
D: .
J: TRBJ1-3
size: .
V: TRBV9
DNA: TGTGCCAGCAGCCTCGGGACAACCTCTGGAAACACCATATATTTT
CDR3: CASSLGTTSGNTIYF

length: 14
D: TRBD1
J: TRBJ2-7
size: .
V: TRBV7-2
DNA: TGTGCCAGCAGCAACCGGGACAGGGGGAGAAGGCAGTACTTC
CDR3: CASSNRDRGRRQYF

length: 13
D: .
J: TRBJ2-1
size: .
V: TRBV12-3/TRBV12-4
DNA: TGTGCCAGCACCCTGCGAGCCGGGAATGAGCAGTTCTTC
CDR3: CASTLRAGNEQFF

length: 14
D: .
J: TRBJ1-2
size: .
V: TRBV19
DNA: TGTGCCAGTAGTATTGATCGGGGTGACTATGGCTACACCTTC
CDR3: CASSIDRGDYGYTF

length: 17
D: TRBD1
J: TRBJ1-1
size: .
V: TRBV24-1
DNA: TGTGCCACCAGTGATTTACATTGGGGGACAGGGAAAGGTACAGCTTTCTTT
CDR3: CATSDLHWGTGKGTAFF

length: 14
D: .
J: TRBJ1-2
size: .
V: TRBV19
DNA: TGTGCCAGTAGTCCCGGGGGAGGAGACTATGGCTACACCTTC
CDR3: CASSPGGGDYGYTF

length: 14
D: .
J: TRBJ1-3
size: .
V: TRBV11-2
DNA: TGTGCCAGCAGCTTACAAGCAGGGGCAAACACCATATATTTT
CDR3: CASSLQAGANTIYF

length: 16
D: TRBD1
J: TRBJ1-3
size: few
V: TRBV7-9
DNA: TGTGCCAGCAGCCCCCGACAGGGAGCGACTGGAAACACCATATATTTT
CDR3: CASSPRQGATGNTIYF

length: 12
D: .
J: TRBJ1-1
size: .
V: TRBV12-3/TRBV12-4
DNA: TGTGCCAGCAGTTTCGGTGGGCTTGAAGCTTTCTTT
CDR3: CASSFGGLEAFF

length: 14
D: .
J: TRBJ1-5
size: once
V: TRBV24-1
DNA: TGTGCCACCAGTGAAGACAGCCCTAATCAGCCCCAGCATTTT
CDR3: CATSEDSPNQPQHF

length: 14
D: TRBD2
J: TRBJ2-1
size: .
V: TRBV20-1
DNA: TGCAGTGCTAGTTCCCTAGCGGGAGACAATGAGCAGTTCTTC
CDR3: CSASSLAGDNEQFF

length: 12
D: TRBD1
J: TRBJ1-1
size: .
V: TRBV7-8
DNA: TGTGCCAGCATCGACAGGGGGAATGAAGCTTTCTTT
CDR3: CASIDRGNEAFF